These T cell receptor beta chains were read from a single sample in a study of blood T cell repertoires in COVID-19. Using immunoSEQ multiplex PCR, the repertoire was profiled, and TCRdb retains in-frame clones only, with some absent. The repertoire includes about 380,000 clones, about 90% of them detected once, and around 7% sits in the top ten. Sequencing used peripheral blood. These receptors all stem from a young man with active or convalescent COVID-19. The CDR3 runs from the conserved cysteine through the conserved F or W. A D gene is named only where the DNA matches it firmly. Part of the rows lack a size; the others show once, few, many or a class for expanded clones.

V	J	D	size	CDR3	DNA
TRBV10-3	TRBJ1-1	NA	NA	CAISESGGVDTEAFF	TGTGCCATCAGTGAGTCGGGGGGTGTAGACACTGAAGCTTTCTTT
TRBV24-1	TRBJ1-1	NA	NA	CATRPGRNTEAFF	TGTGCCACCAGACCGGGGAGGAACACTGAAGCTTTCTTT
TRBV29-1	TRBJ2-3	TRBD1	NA	CSVAGQGASTDTQYF	TGCAGCGTTGCGGGACAGGGGGCCAGCACAGATACGCAGTATTTT
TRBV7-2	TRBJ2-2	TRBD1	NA	CASRGQGAGTGELFF	TGTGCCAGCAGAGGACAGGGGGCGGGCACCGGGGAGCTGTTTTTT
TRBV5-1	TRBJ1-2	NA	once	CASHFGGQGNYGYTF	TGCGCCAGCCACTTCGGGGGGCAGGGTAACTATGGCTACACCTTC
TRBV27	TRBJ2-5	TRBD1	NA	CASSTGQGSRETQYF	TGTGCCAGCAGTACGGGACAGGGATCTCGAGAGACCCAGTACTTC
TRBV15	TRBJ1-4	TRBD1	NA	CATSDDRVNEKLFF	TGTGCCACCAGCGACGACAGGGTGAATGAAAAACTGTTTTTT
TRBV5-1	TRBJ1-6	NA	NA	CASSFGQGNSPLHF	TGCGCCAGCAGCTTTGGGCAGGGGAATTCACCCCTCCACTTT
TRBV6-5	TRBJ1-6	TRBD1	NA	CASRWMGQGNSPLHF	TGTGCCAGCAGATGGATGGGACAGGGTAATTCACCCCTCCACTTT
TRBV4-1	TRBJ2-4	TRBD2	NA	CASSQELSSGGESKNIQYF	TGCGCCAGCAGCCAAGAGCTTTCTAGCGGGGGGGAAAGCAAAAACATTCAGTACTTC
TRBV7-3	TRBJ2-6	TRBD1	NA	CASSLSRQGAISGANVLTF	TGTGCCAGCAGCTTATCCCGACAGGGGGCCATCTCTGGGGCCAACGTCCTGACTTTC
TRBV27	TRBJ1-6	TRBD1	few	CASSFVQGIEKGWHSPLHF	TGTGCCAGCAGTTTTGTACAGGGGATCGAGAAGGGTTGGCATTCACCCCTCCACTTT
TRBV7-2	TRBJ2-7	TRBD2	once	CASSLVGSGSSYEQYF	TGTGCCAGCAGCTTAGTAGGTAGCGGGAGTTCCTACGAGCAGTACTTC
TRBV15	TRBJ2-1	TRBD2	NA	CATSVPGLAGQYNEQFF	TGTGCCACCAGCGTCCCGGGACTAGCGGGACAGTACAATGAGCAGTTCTTC
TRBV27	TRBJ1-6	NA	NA	CASSLAWGQALHF	TGTGCCAGCAGTTTAGCTTGGGGCCAGGCCCTCCACTTT
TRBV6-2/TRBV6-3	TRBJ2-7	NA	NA	CASSSQYTRYEQYF	TGTGCCAGCAGTTCCCAGTATACCCGCTACGAGCAGTACTTC
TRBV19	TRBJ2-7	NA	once	CASSTDRGVQYF	TGTGCCAGTAGTACGGACCGCGGGGTGCAGTACTTC
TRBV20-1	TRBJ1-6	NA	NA	CSARDTGAPHF	TGCAGTGCTAGAGATACAGGCGCCCCCCACTTT
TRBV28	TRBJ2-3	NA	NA	CASRSTGQATDTQYF	TGTGCCAGCAGAAGCACGGGACAAGCAACAGATACGCAGTATTTT
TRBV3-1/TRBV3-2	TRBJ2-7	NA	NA	CASSHQRGGGEQYF	TGTGCCAGCAGCCACCAGAGGGGGGGCGGCGAGCAGTACTTC
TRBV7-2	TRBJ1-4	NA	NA	CASSNGRRGEKLFF	TGTGCCAGCAGCAACGGCCGGCGAGGTGAAAAACTGTTTTTT
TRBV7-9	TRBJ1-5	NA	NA	CASSSNPGNQPQHF	TGTGCCAGCAGCTCCAACCCAGGTAATCAGCCCCAGCATTTT
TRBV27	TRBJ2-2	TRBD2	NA	CASSFRGVNTGELFF	TGTGCCAGCAGTTTTCGGGGGGTGAACACCGGGGAGCTGTTTTTT
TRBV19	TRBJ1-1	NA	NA	CASSIQKIAGGSTEAFF	TGTGCCAGTAGTATTCAAAAGATAGCAGGAGGGAGCACTGAAGCTTTCTTT
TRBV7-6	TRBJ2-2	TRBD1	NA	CASSFVSAGGPDGELFF	TGTGCCAGCAGCTTTGTGTCCGCAGGGGGCCCCGACGGGGAGCTGTTTTTT
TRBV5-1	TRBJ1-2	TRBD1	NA	CASSLTGDDGYTF	TGCGCCAGCAGCCTGACAGGGGATGACGGCTACACCTTC
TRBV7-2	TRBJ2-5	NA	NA	CASSLGWAGANQETQYF	TGTGCCAGCAGCTTAGGTTGGGCAGGGGCTAACCAAGAGACCCAGTACTTC
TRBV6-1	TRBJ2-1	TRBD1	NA	CASSDPTTGVKFF	TGTGCCAGCAGTGACCCTACGACAGGGGTTAAGTTCTTC
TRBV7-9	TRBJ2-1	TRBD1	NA	CASSTGTGSNEQFF	TGTGCCAGCAGCACCGGGACAGGGTCCAATGAGCAGTTCTTC
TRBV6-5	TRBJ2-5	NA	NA	CASSGPYQETQYF	TGTGCCAGCTCGGGTCCGTACCAAGAGACCCAGTACTTC
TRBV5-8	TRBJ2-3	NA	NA	CASSYVDTGSTDTQYF	TGTGCCAGCAGCTATGTGGACACAGGTAGCACAGATACGCAGTATTTT
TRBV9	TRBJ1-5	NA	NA	CASSVDLREDQPQHF	TGTGCCAGCAGCGTAGACCTCAGGGAGGATCAGCCCCAGCATTTT
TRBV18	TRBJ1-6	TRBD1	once	CASSPGQDNSPLHF	TGTGCCAGCTCACCGGGACAGGATAATTCACCCCTCCACTTT
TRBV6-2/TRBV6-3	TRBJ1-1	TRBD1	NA	CASSPRLGGLNTEAFF	TGTGCCAGCAGTCCCCGGCTAGGGGGCCTGAACACTGAAGCTTTCTTT
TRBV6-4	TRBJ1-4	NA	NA	CASSPTARMEKLFF	TGTGCCAGCAGTCCGACAGCTAGAATGGAAAAACTGTTTTTT
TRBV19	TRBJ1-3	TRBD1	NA	CASFSTGGTGNTIYF	TGTGCCAGCTTTTCAACAGGGGGCACTGGAAACACCATATATTTT
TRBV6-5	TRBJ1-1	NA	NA	CASTPGLTEAFF	TGTGCCAGCACCCCCGGACTCACTGAAGCTTTCTTT
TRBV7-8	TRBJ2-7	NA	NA	CASSFRQQTYEQYF	TGTGCCAGCAGCTTCAGACAGCAAACCTACGAGCAGTACTTC
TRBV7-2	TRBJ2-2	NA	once	CASSPTGNTGELFF	TGTGCCAGCAGTCCAACAGGGAACACCGGGGAGCTGTTTTTT
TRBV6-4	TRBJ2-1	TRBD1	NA	CASSSGTDNNEQFF	TGTGCCAGCAGTTCCGGGACAGACAACAATGAGCAGTTCTTC
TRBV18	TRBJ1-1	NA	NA	CASSPDRVSLNTEAFF	TGTGCCAGCTCACCGGACAGAGTCTCCCTAAACACTGAAGCTTTCTTT
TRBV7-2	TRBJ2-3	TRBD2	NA	CASSLVAGVIDTQYF	TGTGCCAGCAGCTTAGTTGCGGGAGTAATAGATACGCAGTATTTT
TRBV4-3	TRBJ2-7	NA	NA	CASSQGGDYEQYF	TGCGCCAGCAGCCAAGGTGGAGACTACGAGCAGTACTTC
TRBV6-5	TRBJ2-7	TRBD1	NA	CASSSPGQGIEQYF	TGTGCCAGCAGTTCCCCGGGACAGGGAATCGAGCAGTACTTC
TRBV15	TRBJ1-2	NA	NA	CATSSYRVVDYGYTF	TGTGCCACCAGCAGCTACAGGGTGGTAGACTATGGCTACACCTTC
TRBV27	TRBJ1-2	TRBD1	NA	CASSWTGSYGYTF	TGTGCCAGCAGTTGGACAGGGAGCTATGGCTACACCTTC
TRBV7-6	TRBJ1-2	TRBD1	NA	CASSLDGIGGSVNGYTF	TGTGCCAGCAGCTTAGACGGAATAGGGGGCTCTGTTAATGGCTACACCTTC
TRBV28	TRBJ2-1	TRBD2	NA	CASSPYLAGGYNEQFF	TGTGCCAGCAGTCCGTACTTAGCGGGAGGGTACAATGAGCAGTTCTTC
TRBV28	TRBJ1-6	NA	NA	CASSRNSPLHF	TGTGCCAGCAGTCGTAATTCACCCCTCCACTTT
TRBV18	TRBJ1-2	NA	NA	CASSPPGRGYGYTF	TGTGCCAGCTCACCACCGGGGCGGGGCTATGGCTACACCTTC
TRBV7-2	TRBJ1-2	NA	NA	CASSLGQSLNYGYTF	TGTGCCAGCAGCTTAGGCCAAAGCCTCAACTATGGCTACACCTTC